The rows below give T cell receptor beta chains drawn from one sample of a study of blood T cell repertoires in COVID-19. Profiled with immunoSEQ multiplex PCR; TCRdb holds only in-frame clones, not every one. The repertoire holds 150,000 to 200,000 clones, roughly four fifths seen once, with more than 9.5% in the top ten. Sequencing was performed on peripheral blood. These receptors originate from a man aged 60 to 69 with active or convalescent COVID-19. Each CDR3 is given with its conserved first and last residue. A D gene is named only where the DNA matches it firmly. Clone size is shown for a subset of rows, as once, few, many or a class of expanded clone.

J gene: TRBJ1-6
V gene: TRBV18
D gene: TRBD1
CDR3 length: 15
clone size: once
CDR3 DNA: TGTGCCAGCTCTCCCGGACAGGGGAACAATTCACCCCTCCACTTT
CDR3 protein: CASSPGQGNNSPLHF

J gene: TRBJ2-4
V gene: TRBV13
D gene: TRBD2
CDR3 length: 19
clone size: NA
CDR3 DNA: TGTGCCAGCAGCTTAGCTTCTCTAGCGGGGGCCTTAGCCAAAAACATTCAGTACTTC
CDR3 protein: CASSLASLAGALAKNIQYF

J gene: TRBJ1-6
V gene: TRBV3-1/TRBV3-2
D gene: NA
CDR3 length: 14
clone size: NA
CDR3 DNA: TGTGCCAGCAGCCAAGGGAACAGTAATTCACCCCTCCACTTT
CDR3 protein: CASSQGNSNSPLHF

J gene: TRBJ2-3
V gene: TRBV10-2
D gene: TRBD2
CDR3 length: 14
clone size: NA
CDR3 DNA: TGCGCCAGCAGTGAGTTTCGGGAGGGTTATGCGCAGTATTTT
CDR3 protein: CASSEFREGYAQYF

J gene: TRBJ2-1
V gene: TRBV28
D gene: TRBD2
CDR3 length: 14
clone size: once
CDR3 DNA: TGTGCCAGCAGTCGATTAGCGGGATATGTTGAGCAGTTCTTC
CDR3 protein: CASSRLAGYVEQFF

J gene: TRBJ2-7
V gene: TRBV7-6
D gene: NA
CDR3 length: 14
clone size: once
CDR3 DNA: TGTGCCAGCAGCTCAAGTGGCGGCTCCTACGAGCAGTACTTC
CDR3 protein: CASSSSGGSYEQYF

J gene: TRBJ1-1
V gene: TRBV24-1
D gene: NA
CDR3 length: 13
clone size: NA
CDR3 DNA: TGTGCCACCAGTGATCTAAGGGGCGCGGAAGCTTTCTTT
CDR3 protein: CATSDLRGAEAFF

J gene: TRBJ2-5
V gene: TRBV19
D gene: NA
CDR3 length: 15
clone size: once
CDR3 DNA: TGTGCCAGTAGCCCCCGGGGGAACCTCCAAGAGACCCAGTACTTC
CDR3 protein: CASSPRGNLQETQYF

J gene: TRBJ2-1
V gene: TRBV14
D gene: NA
CDR3 length: 15
clone size: few
CDR3 DNA: TGTGCCAGCAGCCAAGATCGGGGACTCGTCAATGAGCAGTTCTTC
CDR3 protein: CASSQDRGLVNEQFF

J gene: TRBJ2-2
V gene: TRBV28
D gene: NA
CDR3 length: 13
clone size: NA
CDR3 DNA: TGTGGAGTACAGGGAGTGAACACCGGGGAGCTGTTTTTT
CDR3 protein: CGVQGVNTGELFF

J gene: TRBJ1-5
V gene: TRBV7-2
D gene: TRBD1
CDR3 length: 15
clone size: many
CDR3 DNA: TGTGCCAGCAGCTTACAGGGGGCGATGCATCAGCCCCAGCATTTT
CDR3 protein: CASSLQGAMHQPQHF

J gene: TRBJ2-1
V gene: TRBV5-1
D gene: TRBD1
CDR3 length: 14
clone size: few
CDR3 DNA: TGCGCCAGCAGCGTAGGGACAGGGGGCAATGAGCAGTTCTTC
CDR3 protein: CASSVGTGGNEQFF

J gene: TRBJ1-2
V gene: TRBV5-6
D gene: NA
CDR3 length: 14
clone size: NA
CDR3 DNA: TGTGCCAGCAGTTTTGAGGGATTGAACTATGGCTACACCTTC
CDR3 protein: CASSFEGLNYGYTF

J gene: TRBJ2-3
V gene: TRBV19
D gene: NA
CDR3 length: 15
clone size: few
CDR3 DNA: TGTGCCAGTAGCCCTATCGTTGGGGGGTTGGATACGCAGTATTTT
CDR3 protein: CASSPIVGGLDTQYF

J gene: TRBJ2-7
V gene: TRBV5-1
D gene: NA
CDR3 length: 11
clone size: NA
CDR3 DNA: TGCGCCAGCAGCCTACAGGGCGAGCAGTACTTC
CDR3 protein: CASSLQGEQYF

J gene: TRBJ1-5
V gene: TRBV19
D gene: NA
CDR3 length: 13
clone size: NA
CDR3 DNA: TGTGCCAGTAGTACACAGGGATATCAGCCCCAGCATTTT
CDR3 protein: CASSTQGYQPQHF

J gene: TRBJ2-5
V gene: TRBV5-1
D gene: TRBD2
CDR3 length: 17
clone size: once
CDR3 DNA: TGCGCCAGCACCGGGCTAGCGGGGGGGCCGAACGACGAGACCCAGTACTTC
CDR3 protein: CASTGLAGGPNDETQYF

J gene: TRBJ2-1
V gene: TRBV3-1/TRBV3-2
D gene: TRBD2
CDR3 length: 16
clone size: NA
CDR3 DNA: TGTGCCAGCAGCCATGGGACTAGCGGTACCTACAATGAGCAGTTCTTC
CDR3 protein: CASSHGTSGTYNEQFF

J gene: TRBJ2-5
V gene: TRBV7-2
D gene: NA
CDR3 length: 15
clone size: NA
CDR3 DNA: TGTGCCAGCAGCCCCGATAGACTCCTCCAAGAGACCCAGTACTTC
CDR3 protein: CASSPDRLLQETQYF

J gene: TRBJ1-2
V gene: TRBV29-1
D gene: NA
CDR3 length: 12
clone size: once
CDR3 DNA: TGCAGCGCCGGCGGGGGAGGCTATGGCTACACCTTC
CDR3 protein: CSAGGGGYGYTF

J gene: TRBJ2-3
V gene: TRBV2
D gene: NA
CDR3 length: 14
clone size: NA
CDR3 DNA: TGTGCCAGCAGGTGGGCTAGCGGCACAGATACGCAGTATTTT
CDR3 protein: CASRWASGTDTQYF

J gene: TRBJ1-2
V gene: TRBV19
D gene: NA
CDR3 length: 12
clone size: NA
CDR3 DNA: TGTGCCAGTAGTATACAGGCCGGAGGCTACACCTTC
CDR3 protein: CASSIQAGGYTF

J gene: TRBJ2-6
V gene: TRBV23-1
D gene: NA
CDR3 length: 15
clone size: NA
CDR3 DNA: TGCGCCAGCAGGGGCCCGATGTCTGGGGCCAACGTCCTGACTTTC
CDR3 protein: CASRGPMSGANVLTF

J gene: TRBJ1-2
V gene: TRBV7-2
D gene: TRBD1
CDR3 length: 14
clone size: NA
CDR3 DNA: TGTGCCAGCAGCTTGGGACAGTCGAACTATGGCTACACCTTC
CDR3 protein: CASSLGQSNYGYTF

J gene: TRBJ2-4
V gene: TRBV28
D gene: NA
CDR3 length: 14
clone size: NA
CDR3 DNA: TGTGCCAGCAGTTTATCTGGGCAGGGAAACATTCAGTACTTC
CDR3 protein: CASSLSGQGNIQYF

J gene: TRBJ1-6
V gene: TRBV5-1
D gene: NA
CDR3 length: 16
clone size: NA
CDR3 DNA: TGCGCCAGCAGCTTGGCGGGAGCCAGATATAATTCACCCCTCCACTTT
CDR3 protein: CASSLAGARYNSPLHF

J gene: TRBJ1-1
V gene: TRBV18
D gene: TRBD1
CDR3 length: 14
clone size: once
CDR3 DNA: TGTGCCAGCTCAAGGGGACAGGGGAACACTGAAGCTTTCTTT
CDR3 protein: CASSRGQGNTEAFF

J gene: TRBJ1-1
V gene: TRBV6-5
D gene: NA
CDR3 length: 13
clone size: NA
CDR3 DNA: TGTGCCAGCACTCCCCGAGTGAACACTGAAGCTTTCTTT
CDR3 protein: CASTPRVNTEAFF

J gene: TRBJ1-6
V gene: TRBV5-4
D gene: NA
CDR3 length: 15
clone size: NA
CDR3 DNA: TGTGCCAGCAGCTTAGCGGGGCGGAGGAATTCACCCCTCCACTTT
CDR3 protein: CASSLAGRRNSPLHF

J gene: TRBJ2-7
V gene: TRBV6-5
D gene: TRBD1
CDR3 length: 14
clone size: NA
CDR3 DNA: TGTGCCAGCGGGCGGGACAGGGGGGTCTACGAGCAGTACTTC
CDR3 protein: CASGRDRGVYEQYF

J gene: TRBJ1-2
V gene: TRBV27
D gene: NA
CDR3 length: 12
clone size: NA
CDR3 DNA: TGTGCCAGCAGTCCCACAGGCGAAGCGTACACCTTC
CDR3 protein: CASSPTGEAYTF

J gene: TRBJ1-5
V gene: TRBV6-5
D gene: NA
CDR3 length: 14
clone size: NA
CDR3 DNA: TGTGCCAGCGGGTGGGCTGACAGCAATCAGCCCCAGCATTTT
CDR3 protein: CASGWADSNQPQHF

J gene: TRBJ1-3
V gene: TRBV5-5
D gene: NA
CDR3 length: 14
clone size: NA
CDR3 DNA: TGTGCCAGCAGCTTTGGTAGGGGTAGGGACACCATATATTTT
CDR3 protein: CASSFGRGRDTIYF

J gene: TRBJ2-1
V gene: TRBV5-1
D gene: TRBD1
CDR3 length: 15
clone size: NA
CDR3 DNA: TGCGCCAGCAGCCGGACCCAGGGGGCCTACAATGAGCAGTTCTTC
CDR3 protein: CASSRTQGAYNEQFF

J gene: TRBJ2-5
V gene: TRBV18
D gene: TRBD2
CDR3 length: 16
clone size: NA
CDR3 DNA: TGTGCCAGCTCACCACCACTAGCGGGGGCCCAAGAGACCCAGTACTTC
CDR3 protein: CASSPPLAGAQETQYF